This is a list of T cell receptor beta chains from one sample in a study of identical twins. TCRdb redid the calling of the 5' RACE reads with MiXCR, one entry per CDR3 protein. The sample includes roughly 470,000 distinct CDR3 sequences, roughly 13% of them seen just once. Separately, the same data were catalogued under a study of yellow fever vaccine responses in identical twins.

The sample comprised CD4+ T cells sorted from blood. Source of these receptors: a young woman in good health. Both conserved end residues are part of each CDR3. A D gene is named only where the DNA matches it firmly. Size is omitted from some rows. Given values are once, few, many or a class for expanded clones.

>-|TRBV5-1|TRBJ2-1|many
TGCGCCAGCAGCTTGGAAATTGGGAGGGACAGTGAGCAGTTCTTC
CASSLEIGRDSEQFF
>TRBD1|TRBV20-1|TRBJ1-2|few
TGCAGTGCTAGAGATGGACGCCGACAGGGGCTGGCGGGCTACACCTTC
CSARDGRRQGLAGYTF
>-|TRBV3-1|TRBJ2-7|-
TGTGCCAGCAGCCGCGCCGCGGGACGGAACTACGAGCAGTACTTC
CASSRAAGRNYEQYF
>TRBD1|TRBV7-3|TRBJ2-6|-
TGTGCCAGCAGCTTGCAGACAGGGTTCGGGGCCAACGTCCTGACTTTC
CASSLQTGFGANVLTF
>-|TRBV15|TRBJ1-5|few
TGTGCCACCAGTCAAGGGATCTATAGCAATCAGCCCCAGCATTTT
CATSQGIYSNQPQHF
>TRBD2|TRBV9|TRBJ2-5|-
TGTGCCAGCAGCCTCGGACTAGCGGTAGAGACCCAGTACTTC
CASSLGLAVETQYF
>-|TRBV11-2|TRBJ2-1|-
TGTGCCAGCAGCTTAGACACGGGGGCCGTGTTCTTC
CASSLDTGAVFF
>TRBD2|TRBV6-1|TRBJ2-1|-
TGTGCCAGCAGGTCCGGGACTAGTATACATGAGCAGTTCTTC
CASRSGTSIHEQFF
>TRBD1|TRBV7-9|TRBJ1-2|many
TGTGCCAGCAGCTCAGAACAGGGGGCTGGCTATGGCTACACCTTC
CASSSEQGAGYGYTF
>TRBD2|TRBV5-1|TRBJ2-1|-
TGCGCCAGCAGCTCCACTAGCGGGAGTAACAATGAGCAGTTCTTC
CASSSTSGSNNEQFF
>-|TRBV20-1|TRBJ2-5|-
TGCAGTGCTAGAGATGGGAGTGAGGTCCAAGAGACCCAGTACTTC
CSARDGSEVQETQYF
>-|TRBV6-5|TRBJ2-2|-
TGTGCCAGCAGTTACCAGGCGGGGCCGAACACCGGGGAGCTGTTTTTT
CASSYQAGPNTGELFF
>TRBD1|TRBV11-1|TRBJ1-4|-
TGTGCCAGCAGCTTACGGACTATCGGACAGGGGGCTAATGAAAAACTGTTTTTT
CASSLRTIGQGANEKLFF
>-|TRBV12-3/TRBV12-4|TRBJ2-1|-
TGTGCCAGCAGTTTTTTGGTAAGGGAGCAGTTCTTC
CASSFLVREQFF
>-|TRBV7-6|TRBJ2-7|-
TGTGCCAGCAGCTTGAACAGAGATTACGAGCAGTACTTC
CASSLNRDYEQYF
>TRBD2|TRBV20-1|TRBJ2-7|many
TGCAGTGCTAGAGATGGGACTAGCGGCCTCTACGAGCAGTACTTC
CSARDGTSGLYEQYF
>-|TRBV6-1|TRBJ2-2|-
TGTGCCAGCAAGAACCCGCCGGGACGTCAGGCCGGGGAGCTGTTTTTT
CASKNPPGRQAGELFF
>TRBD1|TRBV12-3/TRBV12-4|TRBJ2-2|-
TGTGCCAGCAGTGCAGGACAGGGGAGGAGCGGGGAGCTGTTTTTT
CASSAGQGRSGELFF
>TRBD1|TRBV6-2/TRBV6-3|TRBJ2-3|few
TGTGCCAGCACCCAGGGGGTGAGGCAGTATTTT
CASTQGVRQYF
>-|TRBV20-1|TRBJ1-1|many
TGCAGTGCTAGGGAGTCCACTGAAGCTTTCTTT
CSARESTEAFF
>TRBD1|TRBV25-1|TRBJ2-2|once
TGTGCCAGCAGTGAATTCCTCCCCACCGGGACAGCGAACACCGGGGAGCTGTTTTTT
CASSEFLPTGTANTGELFF
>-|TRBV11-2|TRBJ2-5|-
TGTGCCAGCAGCTACGGGACAACCAGGTCGGAGACCCAGTACTTC
CASSYGTTRSETQYF
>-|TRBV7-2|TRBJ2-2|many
TGTGCCAGCAGATCCGGGACGCCCAACACCGGGGAGCTGTTTTTT
CASRSGTPNTGELFF
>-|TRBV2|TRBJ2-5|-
TGTGCCAGCAGTGAATCTGGCGGCCCCGTTGAGACCCAGTACTTC
CASSESGGPVETQYF
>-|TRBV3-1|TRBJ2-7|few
TGTGCCAGCAGCCACTCGGGGAACGAGCAGTACTTC
CASSHSGNEQYF
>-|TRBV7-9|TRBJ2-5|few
TGTGCCAGCAGCCAGGAAACAGCTATGTACTCGAACCAGTACTTC
CASSQETAMYSNQYF
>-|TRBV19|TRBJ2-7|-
TGTGCCAGTAGTATACCAGGGCGTAGTTACGAGCAGTACTTC
CASSIPGRSYEQYF
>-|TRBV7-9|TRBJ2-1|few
TGTGCCAGCAGCTTACTGTTCCACAGTGGGTACAATGAGCAGTTCTTC
CASSLLFHSGYNEQFF
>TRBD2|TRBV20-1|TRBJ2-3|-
TGCAGTGCTAGAGTGGGGGTAGCGGGAGGGCGAGGGACAGATACGCAGTATTTT
CSARVGVAGGRGTDTQYF
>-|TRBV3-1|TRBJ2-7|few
TGTGCCAGCAGCGGACGGGACCGCAATTCCTACGAGCAGTACTTC
CASSGRDRNSYEQYF
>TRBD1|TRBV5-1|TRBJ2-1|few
TGCGCCAGCAGCCCCCAATACAAGGGGACAGGTGAGCAGTTCTTC
CASSPQYKGTGEQFF
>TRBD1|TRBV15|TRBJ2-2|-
TGTGCCACCAGCCGGGGATCCGGGACAGGGGACACCGGGGAGCTGTTTTTT
CATSRGSGTGDTGELFF
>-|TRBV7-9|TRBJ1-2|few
TGTGCCAGCAGTTTCAGGGGAAATAACTATGGCTACACCTTC
CASSFRGNNYGYTF
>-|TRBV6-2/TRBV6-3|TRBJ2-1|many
TGTGCCAGCAGAAGACTAGGGGGTTACAATGAGCAGTTCTTC
CASRRLGGYNEQFF
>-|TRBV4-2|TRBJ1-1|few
TGTGCCAGCAGCCAATCGGCCAGGCTAGCTTTCTTT
CASSQSARLAFF
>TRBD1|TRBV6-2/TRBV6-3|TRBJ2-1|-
TGTGCCAGCAGGTTAGGGACAGGGGGGGGCAATGAGCAGTTCTTC
CASRLGTGGGNEQFF
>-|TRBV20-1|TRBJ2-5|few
TGCAGTGCTAAAGGGCAAGAGACCCAGTACTTC
CSAKGQETQYF
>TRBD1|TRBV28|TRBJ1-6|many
TGTGCCAGCAGTTTTAGGCAGGGGGATGGTTCACCCCTCCACTTT
CASSFRQGDGSPLHF
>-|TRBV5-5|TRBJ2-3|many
TGTGCCAGCAGCTCCACTTCCCCCTCCCTCGATACGCAGTATTTT
CASSSTSPSLDTQYF
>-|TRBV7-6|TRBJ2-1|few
TGTGCCAGCAGCTTAGGGGTAGCCTCCCCCCTCTACAATGAGCAGTTCTTC
CASSLGVASPLYNEQFF
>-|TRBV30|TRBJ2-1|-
TGTGCCTGGAGTCTTCAGGGGGAGCAGTTCTTC
CAWSLQGEQFF
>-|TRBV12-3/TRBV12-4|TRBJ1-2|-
TGTGCCAGCAGTTTAGGAGGGAATAGTGGCTACACCTTC
CASSLGGNSGYTF
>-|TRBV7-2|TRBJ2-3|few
TGTGCCAGCAGACCGGGACATCGGGGGAGTAGCACAGATACGCAGTATTTT
CASRPGHRGSSTDTQYF
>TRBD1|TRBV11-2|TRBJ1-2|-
TGTGCCAGCAGCACCACCGGGACAGATCTAGCCTATGGCTACACCTTC
CASSTTGTDLAYGYTF
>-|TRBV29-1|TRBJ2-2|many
TGCAGCACCCTCCGAGCTGACGGGGAGCTGTTTTTT
CSTLRADGELFF